The 29 T cell receptor beta chains in this list originate from one sample, sequenced in a study of T cells in Graves' hyperthyroidism and ophthalmopathy. The investigators amplified TCR beta CDR3 regions from RNA transcripts. Using the HTBI primer set, a first-round RT-PCR was run on the TCR CDR3. One entry per CDR3 protein results from TCRdb running MiXCR on the multiplex PCR reads. Seen here are hundreds of thousands of distinct CDR3 sequences, approximately 19% observed once, and the top ten hold 3.5% to 4%. The material sequenced was blood. The source is a woman under 30 with Graves' hyperthyroidism.

The sample holds many counts of this clonotype. The chain couples TRBV5-1 to TRBJ1-1, with D possibly matching TRBD1 (5 bases). Germline V gene data show CDR1 as SGHRS and CDR2 as YFSETQ. The CDR3 contains 14 residues. V lost 5 bases and J 1 base, leaving 12 bases between the germline ends. CDR3 nucleotides: TGCGCCAGCAGACCCCCGGGGCCGAACACTGAAGCTTTCTTT. Translation: CASRPPGPNTEAFF.

This clonotype was recorded many times. The chain combines TRBV6-5 with TRBJ1-3; D perhaps matches TRBD1 (5 bases). Germline V lookup: CDR1 MNHEY, CDR2 SVGAGI. CDR3 length: 15 amino acids. V lost 5 bases and J lost 1, with 12 bases in between. The CDR3 DNA is TGTGCCAGCAGTCTAGAGGGACTATCTGGAAACACCATATATTTT. Its translation is CASSLEGLSGNTIYF.

This clonotype was found many times. The chain combines TRBV20-1 with TRBJ1-2, with D maybe TRBD1 (5 bases). Germline CDR1 and CDR2: DFQATT and SNEGSKA (reference sequence). The CDR3 loop spans 15 amino acids. V shed 0 bases and J shed 3 bases, with 14 bases lying between them. CDR3 loop: CSARDNPAGYYGYTF. The CDR3 DNA follows: TGCAGTGCTAGAGATAACCCAGCAGGGTACTATGGCTACACCTTC.

This clonotype was found many times. The J gene is TRBJ2-3, the V gene TRBV15; no clear D gene. The length of the CDR3 is 14 residues. V lost 1 base, J lost 2 bases, and 7 bases lay in between. Germline V gene data show CDR1 as LNHNV and CDR2 as YYDKDF (reference sequence). CDR3 DNA sequence: TGTGCCACCAGCAGAGGCGTCTACACAGATACGCAGTATTTT. Translated, it gives CATSRGVYTDTQYF. Full variable domain (outside the CDR3, taken from reference TRBV15 and TRBJ2-3): DAMVIQNPRYQVTQFGKPVTLSCSQTLNHNVMYWYQQKSSQAPKLLFHYYDKDFNNEADTPDNFQSRRPNTSFCFLDIRSPGLGDTAMYLCATSRGVYTDTQYFGPGTRLTVL.

This clonotype was recorded many times. The chain joins TRBV6-1 to TRBJ1-5; the D is unclear. V dropped 7 bases and J dropped 4 bases, with 14 bases sitting between them. This CDR3 is built from 14 residues. Per the germline V gene, CDR1 is MNHNS and CDR2 is SASEGT. CDR3 amino acids: CASKRAGRNQPQHF. The CDR3 DNA sequence: TGTGCCAGCAAGAGGGCCGGGCGGAATCAGCCCCAGCATTTT.

This clonotype was counted ten times or more. The rearrangement joins TRBV7-8 to TRBJ2-7, with TRBD2 matching 9 bases. Germline lookup yields CDR1 SGHVS and CDR2 FQNEAQ. The CDR3 contains 15 residues. V was pared by 1 base and J by 2 bases, with 3 bases of the junction left unmatched. CDR3: CASSLEAGGAYEQYF. Written as DNA, the CDR3 is TGTGCCAGCAGCTTAGAAGCGGGGGGTGCCTACGAGCAGTACTTC.

As DNA, the CDR3 is TGTGCCACCAGCAGTTGGGCAGGGGGCCGAGCTAACTATGGCTACACCTTC. Translated: CATSSWAGGRANYGYTF. This rearrangement joins TRBV15 to TRBJ1-2; 8 bases match TRBD1. This CDR3 has 17 amino acids. CDR1 and CDR2 from the germline V gene are LNHNV and YYDKDF (reference sequence). The V and J ends lost 3 bases and 0 bases, in that order; junction bases with no gene match: 9.

This clonotype was counted many times. The chain has TRBV6-1 and TRBJ1-3; 7 nucleotides agree with TRBD1. The ends lost 3 bases at V and 4 bases at J; junction bases unmatched: 6. The CDR3 has 15 residues. CDR1 MNHNS and CDR2 SASEGT come from the germline V gene. In DNA, the CDR3 is TGTGCCAGCAGTGAGGACAGGTTGATGGGAAACACCATATATTTT. This encodes CASSEDRLMGNTIYF.

V and J are TRBV11-2 and TRBJ2-5; possible D gene TRBD2, 6 bases. V lost 5 bases, J lost 8 bases, and 15 bases lay in between. The CDR3 has 13 amino acids. Germline V gene sequence: CDR1 SGHAT, CDR2 FQNNGV. As DNA, the CDR3 is TGTGCCAGCAGCCTCCTCATGACTAGAACCCAGTACTTC. It translates to CASSLLMTRTQYF.

This clonotype was seen ten or more times. The V gene is TRBV19, the J gene TRBJ2-4, with 7 positions matching TRBD2. The CDR3 consists of 13 residues. CDR1 is LNHDA and CDR2 is SQIVND in the germline V gene (reference sequence). Trimming at V came to 3 bases and at J to 8 bases, leaving 4 bases not matched to a gene. The CDR3 nucleotides are TGTGCCAGTAGTATGAACCGGGGGGACATTCAGTACTTC. Amino acids: CASSMNRGDIQYF.

This clonotype was seen many times. In nucleotides, the CDR3 is TGTGCCAGCAGACTCTATGGGACAGGGGGCCGTGGCTACACCTTC. This codes for CASRLYGTGGRGYTF. The chain uses TRBV2 and TRBJ1-2, with TRBD1 matching over 12 bases. The CDR3 sequence is 15 residues long. From germline, CDR1 is SNHLY and CDR2 FYNNEI. With 6 bases clipped from V and 7 bases from J, the junction kept 9 bases outside the gene matches. The full variable domain, with the rest looked up from reference TRBV2 and TRBJ1-2, is EPEVTQTPSHQVTQMGQEVILRCVPISNHLYFYWYRQILGQKVEFLVSFYNNEISEKSEIFDDQFSVERPDGSNFTLKIRSTKLEDSAMYFCASRLYGTGGRGYTFGSGTRLTVV.

This clonotype was counted at least ten times. The chain combines TRBV11-2 with TRBJ1-6; D uncertain. This CDR3 contains 14 residues. Trimming pared 0 bases from V and 7 bases from J, leaving 7 bases between. Germline V gives CDR1 SGHAT, CDR2 FQNNGV. In DNA form, the CDR3 reads TGTGCCAGCAGCTTAGATCCGGGGAATTCACCCCTCCACTTT. Protein sequence: CASSLDPGNSPLHF.

Turning to this clonotype: A much more abundant neighbour one base away suggests this may be a read error. The chain carries TRBV6-1 and TRBJ2-5; 9 bases map to TRBD2. The germline gives CDR1 MNHNS, CDR2 SASEGT. The CDR3 has 14 residues. The CDR3 region is CASRGGGGSETKYF. The CDR3 DNA sequence: TGTGCCAGCAGAGGCGGGGGGGGGAGCGAGACCAAGTACTTC.

This clonotype was recorded many times. This sequence joins TRBV27 and TRBJ1-5; 11 bases map to TRBD1. The junction had 17 bases not matched to a gene; V was cut back by 5 bases and J by 8 bases. The CDR3 extends over 18 amino acids. Germline CDR1 and CDR2: MNHEY and SMNVEV (reference sequence). The CDR3 is CASSPGQGAGIARKPQHF. In DNA, the CDR3 is TGTGCCAGCAGTCCTGGACAGGGGGCGGGAATTGCTAGGAAGCCCCAGCATTTT.

This clonotype showed up many times. The V gene is TRBV6-5, the J gene TRBJ2-7; TRBD1 matches at 8 bases. The V and J ends lost 5 bases and 6 bases, in that order; junction bases with no gene match: 9. Germline CDR1 is MNHEY and CDR2 is SVGAGI. The CDR3 has 14 amino acids. CDR3 amino acids: CASSIRTGQSEQYF. CDR3 DNA sequence: TGTGCCAGCAGTATAAGGACAGGGCAGTCCGAGCAGTACTTC.

This clonotype was recorded many times. This chain connects TRBV13 to TRBJ2-7; D not certain. CDR1 PRHDT and CDR2 FYEKMQ come from the germline V gene (reference sequence). V lost 4 bases and J 5 bases, leaving 12 bases between the germline ends. The CDR3 sequence is 13 residues long. The CDR3 DNA reads as TGTGCCAGCAGCTACAGAGTTAGGGACGAGCAGTACTTC. This translates into CASSYRVRDEQYF.

Ten or more counts support this clonotype. The V and J genes are TRBV5-6 and TRBJ1-1; the D is unclear. CDR1 SGHDT and CDR2 YYEEEE come from the germline V gene. The CDR3 totals 13 residues. V was shortened by 6 bases and J by 2 bases, with 11 bases between the two germline ends. CDR3 protein: CASTAGPNTEAFF. DNA of the CDR3: TGTGCCAGCACCGCGGGCCCTAACACTGAAGCTTTCTTT.

This clonotype was observed many times. The V gene is TRBV25-1, the J gene TRBJ1-1; D possibly corresponds to TRBD1 (5 bases). V lost 3 bases, J lost 1 base, and 12 bases lay in between. Germline V gene data show CDR1 as MGHDK and CDR2 as SYGVNS. This CDR3 spans 15 amino acids. CDR3 amino acids: CASSEVGQGNTEAFF. The CDR3 bases are TGTGCCAGCAGTGAGGTCGGGCAGGGGAACACTGAAGCTTTCTTT.

This clonotype was observed at least ten times. This may come from a read error, since a much larger clone is one base off. This chain connects TRBV2 to TRBJ2-5; D is unclear. Germline values: CDR1 SNHLY, CDR2 FYNNEI. V lost 5 bases to trimming and J lost 3 bases, with 4 bases between them. CDR3 length equals 11 residues. The CDR3 DNA reads TGTGCCAGCAGTCCTAAAGAGACCCAGTACTTC. Protein: CASSPKETQYF.

This clonotype was recorded many times. This chain connects TRBV7-3 to TRBJ1-1, with 7 positions matching TRBD1. Germline trimming cut 5 bases from V and 11 bases from J; bases unmatched to any gene: 11. The CDR3 totals 13 residues. Germline-derived CDR1 and CDR2 are SGHTA and FQGTGA. The CDR3: CASSRQGQLRAFF. CDR3 coding DNA: TGTGCCAGCAGCCGCCAGGGACAGTTGAGGGCTTTCTTT.

The sample holds a few counts of this clonotype. The J gene is TRBJ2-5, the V gene TRBV25-1, with 10 bases fitting TRBD1. CDR1 is MGHDK and CDR2 is SYGVNS in the germline V gene. The CDR3 runs to 16 residues. With V trimmed by 0 bases and J by 2 bases, 3 bases remained unmatched. The CDR3 nucleotides read TGTGCCAGCAGTGAATATAGGACAGGGGGACAAGAGACCCAGTACTTC. Its translation: CASSEYRTGGQETQYF. The whole variable domain, filled in from reference TRBV25-1 and TRBJ2-5, reads EADIYQTPRYLVIGTGKKITLECSQTMGHDKMYWYQQDPGMELHLIHYSYGVNSTEKGDLSSESTVSRIRTEHFPLTLESARPSHTSQYLCASSEYRTGGQETQYFGPGTRLLVL.

This clonotype was seen ten or more times. This may stem from a read error, because a much larger clone lies one nucleotide away. The CDR3 DNA follows: TGTGCCAGCAAGCGGCGGGGGCGAGAGACCCAGTACTTC. Translating it yields CASKRRGRETQYF. V usage is TRBV6-1 and J usage is TRBJ2-5; D possibly corresponds to TRBD2 (7 bases). This CDR3 has 13 residues. Between the trimmed V and J ends, which lost 7 bases and 4 bases, there was a span of 13 bases. Germline values: CDR1 MNHNS, CDR2 SASEGT.

The genes are TRBV6-5 and TRBJ2-5; 7 bases map to TRBD1. CDR1 is MNHEY, CDR2 SVGAGI, per germline. The CDR3 is 14 residues long. V lost 4 bases and J lost 5; bases outside the gene matches: 7. The DNA of the CDR3 is TGTGCCAGCAGTTCACAGACAGGGTCTGAGACCCAGTACTTC. It codes for CASSSQTGSETQYF.

This clonotype came up many times. The V gene is TRBV11-2, the J gene TRBJ1-1; D is ambiguous. This CDR3 region has 14 residues. The V gene's germline CDR1 is SGHAT and CDR2 FQNNGV. Trimming stripped 2 bases from V and 0 bases from J, with 7 bases between. The CDR3 bases are TGTGCCAGCAGCTTATCACATATGAACACTGAAGCTTTCTTT. This sequence encodes CASSLSHMNTEAFF.

The chain combines TRBV11-2 with TRBJ1-2; D unclear. CDR3 length: 15 amino acids. Germline V gives CDR1 SGHAT, CDR2 FQNNGV. The ends were cut back, 4 bases at V and 6 bases at J, with 18 bases in the middle. The CDR3 DNA follows: TGTGCCAGCAGCTCTTTAAGCGGTGTTGGGCATGGCTACACCTTC. Protein product: CASSSLSGVGHGYTF.

This clonotype appeared many times. This chain joins TRBV6-9 and TRBJ2-3; D is possibly TRBD2 (7 bases). V was trimmed by 6 bases and J by 4 bases, leaving 23 bases between them. Germline lookup yields CDR1 MNHGY and CDR2 SVAAGI. CDR3 length equals 17 residues. CDR3: CASSQNHRVGGPDTQYF. Here the CDR3 DNA reads TGTGCCAGCAGCCAAAACCACAGGGTCGGGGGGCCAGATACGCAGTATTTT.

The chain joins TRBV15 to TRBJ2-7, with D possibly TRBD2 on 5 matching bases. The germline V gene encodes CDR1 LNHNV and CDR2 YYDKDF (reference sequence). The V gene lost 3 bases and the J gene lost 0 bases, with 12 bases spanning the gap. The CDR3 is 15 residues long. CDR3 amino acids: CATSSVALGSYEQYF. CDR3 in DNA: TGTGCCACCAGCAGCGTAGCGCTAGGCTCCTACGAGCAGTACTTC.

This clonotype was found many times. J is TRBJ1-1 and V is TRBV12-3 or TRBV12-4, with D hard to call. V lost 5 bases and J 1 base, leaving 14 bases between the germline ends. This CDR3 has 15 amino acids. The CDR3 sequence is CASSLPLGGNTEAFF. CDR3 DNA sequence: TGTGCCAGCAGTCTCCCCCTGGGAGGGAACACTGAAGCTTTCTTT.

Many counts were recorded for this clonotype. V gene TRBV7-2 combines with J gene TRBJ1-1; possible D gene TRBD1, 5 bases. V lost 2 bases and J lost 6, with 10 bases in between. The CDR3 runs 13 residues. Germline CDR1 is SGHTA and CDR2 is FQGNSA. The CDR3 nucleotides are TGTGCCAGCAGCTTACTGTGGGGGGCTGAAGCTTTCTTT. This gives the protein CASSLLWGAEAFF.